The 17 T cell receptor beta chains below all came from one sample that was sequenced in a study of T cell changes during pregnancy in multiple sclerosis. Method: immunoSEQ multiplex PCR; TCRdb's copy keeps in-frame clones and lacks some. The sample records 40,000 or so clones, more than 85% being singletons. This material consisted of CD8+ T cells from peripheral blood mononuclear cells, taken in the first trimester of pregnancy. The receptor set was obtained from a female donor with multiple sclerosis, enrolled in a pregnancy study.

V usage is TRBV7-9 and J usage is TRBJ1-2; 7 nucleotides align to TRBD1. This CDR3 comprises 16 residues. Looked up from germline, CDR1 is SEHNR and CDR2 is FQNEAQ (reference sequence). The V and J ends lost 4 bases and 5 bases, in that order; junction bases with no gene match: 13. The CDR3 sequence is CASSSSTGLGAYGYTF. CDR3 nucleotides: TGTGCCAGCAGCTCTTCGACAGGGCTGGGGGCATATGGCTACACCTTC.

The V and J genes are TRBV13 and TRBJ1-1; weak D call: TRBD1 (5 bases). Trimming left V 5 bases short and J 1 base short, with 11 bases between. This CDR3 spans 14 amino acids. Germline V gene data show CDR1 as PRHDT and CDR2 as FYEKMQ (reference sequence). The DNA of the CDR3 is TGTGCCAGCAGCCCAAGGGGAGGGAACACTGAAGCTTTCTTT. This sequence encodes CASSPRGGNTEAFF.

This chain links TRBV6-1 with TRBJ1-4; no definite D call. The V end lost 2 bases, the J end lost 7 bases, and 14 bases lay between the germline ends. The CDR3 contains 15 residues. Germline V gives CDR1 MNHNS, CDR2 SASEGT. CDR3 in amino acids: CASSEIRVAGEKLFF. The CDR3 nucleotides are TGTGCCAGCAGTGAAATTAGGGTCGCGGGTGAAAAACTGTTTTTT.

V usage is TRBV19 and J usage is TRBJ2-7, with TRBD1 matching 12 bases. The V gene's germline CDR1 is LNHDA and CDR2 SQIVND (reference sequence). The CDR3 has 15 amino acids. Germline trimming cut 5 bases from V and 3 bases from J; bases unmatched to any gene: 5. The CDR3 here is CASSSGTGGFYEQYF. The DNA for the CDR3 is TGTGCCAGTAGTTCGGGGACAGGGGGCTTCTACGAGCAGTACTTC.

The chain joins TRBV5-1 to TRBJ2-3; 7 bases are shared with TRBD2. Germline V gives CDR1 SGHRS, CDR2 YFSETQ. V trimming: 0 bases; J trimming: 1 base; junction bases outside the gene matches: 14. CDR3 size: 19 residues. The CDR3 DNA reads as TGCGCCAGCAGCTTGGCCGGCGAGCGGGGAGCCCCTGGCACAGATACGCAGTATTTT. Translating gives CASSLAGERGAPGTDTQYF.

The rearrangement uses TRBV30 and TRBJ1-5; 7 bases align to TRBD1. Germline V gene lookup returns CDR1 GTSNPN and CDR2 SVGIG (reference sequence). The V segment lost 3 bases and the J segment 6 bases; nucleotides outside the gene matches: 11. This CDR3 is 15 amino acids long. DNA for the CDR3: TGTGCCTGGAGGAAGGGGGCGGGGGGCAGTCAGCCCCAGCATTTT. Residues: CAWRKGAGGSQPQHF. The entire variable domain, with the rest obtained from reference TRBV30 and TRBJ1-5, is as follows: SQTIHQWPATLVQPVGSPLSLECTVEGTSNPNLYWYRQAAGRGLQLLFYSVGIGQISSEVPQNLSASRPQDRQFILSSKKLLLSDSGFYLCAWRKGAGGSQPQHFGDGTRLSIL.

The rearrangement uses TRBV21-1 and TRBJ2-5; TRBD1, the table's D call, was not compared with the DNA. TRBV21-1 is a documented pseudogene. This CDR3 has 13 residues. CDR3 amino acids: CASSKGTGETQYF. The CDR3 region has the DNA TGTGCCAGCAGCAAAGGGACAGGAGAGACCCAGTACTTC.

The CDR3 bases are TGTGCCAGCTCGCTATACAATGAGCAGTTCTTC. Residues: CASSLYNEQFF. V and J are TRBV27 and TRBJ2-1; D remains ambiguous. Deletions cut 8 bases from V and 4 bases from J, with 6 bases between. The germline V gene encodes CDR1 MNHEY and CDR2 SMNVEV (reference sequence). This CDR3 is built from 11 residues.

The chain uses TRBV19 and TRBJ1-5, with TRBD1 as a possible D gene (6 bases). Trimming removed 2 bases at V and 5 bases at J, with 10 bases between. The CDR3 is made up of 14 amino acids. Germline loops: CDR1 LNHDA, CDR2 SQIVND (reference sequence). CDR3 coding DNA: TGTGCCAGTAGTATAAGGGACAACGATCAGCCCCAGCATTTT. Protein: CASSIRDNDQPQHF.

The chain is built from TRBV13 and TRBJ2-3, with 10 bases that match TRBD2. The V gene end was trimmed by 5 bases and the J gene end by 1 base; junction bases not matched to a gene: 3. CDR3 size: 15 residues. Germline lookup yields CDR1 PRHDT and CDR2 FYEKMQ (reference sequence). The CDR3 DNA reads TGTGCCAGCAGCGAGCGGGGGGGCGGCACAGATACGCAGTATTTT. This codes for CASSERGGGTDTQYF.

The CDR3 is CASSSDRDVNTEAFF. The CDR3 nucleotides are TGTGCCAGCAGCTCAGACAGGGATGTCAACACTGAAGCTTTCTTT. V usage is TRBV5-6 and J usage is TRBJ1-1, with 7 bases lining up with TRBD1. V lost 3 bases and J lost 2; bases outside the gene matches: 7. This CDR3 is built from 15 residues. Germline CDR1 SGHDT, CDR2 YYEEEE.

The V and J genes are TRBV7-6 and TRBJ2-1, with TRBD2 matching 7 bases. After removal of 2 bases from V and 4 bases from J, the junction contained 11 bases not matched to a gene. CDR1 SGHVS and CDR2 FNYEAQ come from the germline V gene. This CDR3 comprises 17 residues. Written as DNA, the CDR3 is TGTGCCAGCAGCTTACACCGTCTAGCGGTTCTTTACAATGAGCAGTTCTTC. It codes for CASSLHRLAVLYNEQFF.

The rearrangement links TRBV4-1 to TRBJ2-1; D call uncertain. Germline V gives CDR1 MGHRA, CDR2 YSYEKL. V was cut by 1 base and J by 7 bases, with 5 bases left in between. This CDR3 has 12 amino acids. The CDR3 is CASSQGLNEQFF. CDR3 in DNA: TGCGCCAGCAGCCAAGGTCTAAATGAGCAGTTCTTC.

The V call is TRBV10-2, the J call TRBJ2-5; 15 nucleotides match TRBD2. This CDR3 has 20 residues. V gave up 3 bases and J gave up 6 bases; unmatched junction bases: 17. From germline, CDR1 is WSHSY and CDR2 SAAADI. This CDR3 reads CASSEIGLAGGWGGTKTQYF. CDR3 bases: TGCGCCAGCAGTGAAATAGGACTAGCGGGGGGGTGGGGAGGGACGAAGACCCAGTACTTC.

The chain couples TRBV7-3 to TRBJ2-2; D might be TRBD2 (7 bases). The CDR3 extends over 15 amino acids. Trimming pared 3 bases from V and 6 bases from J, leaving 14 bases between. Germline loops: CDR1 SGHTA, CDR2 FQGTGA. CDR3: CASSLSGGAAGELFF. DNA for the CDR3: TGTGCCAGCAGCTTGAGTGGGGGGGCCGCCGGGGAGCTGTTTTTT.

The chain carries TRBV4-2 and TRBJ2-5; D is unclear. Trimming stripped 0 bases from V and 4 bases from J, with 12 bases between. The CDR3 extends over 15 amino acids. Germline V gene lookup returns CDR1 LGHNA and CDR2 YNFKEQ. CDR3 region: CASSQDKRGAETQYF. The CDR3 coding sequence is TGTGCCAGCAGCCAAGATAAGCGTGGTGCAGAGACCCAGTACTTC.

The chain recombines TRBV6-6 with TRBJ2-7; D may be TRBD2 (7 bases). This CDR3 is built from 13 residues. V dropped 11 bases and J dropped 5 bases, with 19 bases sitting between them. The V gene's germline CDR1 is MNHNY and CDR2 SVGAGI (reference sequence). In nucleotides, the CDR3 is TGTGCCGGAAAGGGGGGGGGCACCCACGAGCAGTACTTC. It encodes CAGKGGGTHEQYF.